Below, one TCR beta chain is given with its context. Its antigen is as yet unknown. The J segment lost 4 bases and the V segment lost 4 bases, leaving 10 bases of the junction unmatched. CDR1 and CDR2 from the germline V gene are MNHNS and SASEGT. The CDR3 runs to 16 residues. It was with 60 Vbeta and 13 Jbeta primers that the PCR ran. Repertoires were generated with immunoSEQ multiplex PCR, while TCRdb's copy carries only in-frame clones and drops some. The repertoire has about 150,000 clones, roughly three quarters of them found once; the top ten carry 6.5% to 9%. This sample stems from a study of cytomegalovirus exposure and HLA in healthy donors. Looking at the study overall: Among about 179 million T cells, an earlier analysis found approximately 110 million unique TCR beta sequences.

Findings of the study overall: The number of N-insertions in an Asian-associated ancestry cluster was reportedly below the roughly 670-donor mean in a later analysis. A later analysis linked a missense variant in DCLRE1C to the trimming of TCR beta V and J genes. Investigators reported 150 to 200 TCR beta chains as tied to cytomegalovirus.

V gene TRBV6-1 combines with J gene TRBJ2-7, with 10 bases that match TRBD1. The material sequenced was PBMCs. This receptor was obtained from a woman in her 40s in good health and CMV-seropositive. As DNA, the CDR3 is TGTGCCAGCAGTGGCCGGCGGGGGGACAGGGGATACGAGCAGTACTTC. This gives the protein CASSGRRGDRGYEQYF.